This entry features one TCR beta chain sequence. Its matching antigen is unknown. V was cut by 3 bases and J by 9 bases, with 16 bases left in between. CDR3 length: 14 residues. Germline lookup yields CDR1 SGHNT and CDR2 YYREEE (reference sequence). The source of the sample is a study of shared clonotypes between healthy human individuals. Study-wide results and caveats: Rarefaction showed that sequencing of sorted subsets was incomplete (despite large depth). Naive CD4 clonotype sharing across a few donors was approximately 5%. Measured sharing among donors was expected to vary with sequencing depth.

Some clones are missing from TCRdb's copy, which holds only in-frame ones; the method was immunoSEQ multiplex PCR. The data show millions of clones, 85% to 95% seen once. A CD45RA-negative memory subset and a CD45RA+ naive subset were separated from the CD4+ cells. Source material: naive CD4+ T cells from PBMCs. The subset was: CD45RA+ positively selected. The receptor's source is a man younger than 35 in good health. Some clones in this sample may be carry-over from other donors' samples. The chain recombines TRBV5-4 with TRBJ2-1, with a possible D match to TRBD2 (6 bases). CDR3: CASSSTLVGGEQFF. The CDR3 DNA sequence: TGTGCCAGCAGCTCGACCCTCGTGGGGGGTGAGCAGTTCTTC.